The 13 T cell receptor beta chains below come from one sample, sequenced in a study of CD8+CD57+ T cells in acquired aplastic anemia. The study profiled TCR beta VDJ and CDR3 using genomic DNA as template. MiXCR was run by TCRdb on the reads, yielding one entry per CDR3 protein. The sample holds roughly 200,000 distinct CDR3 sequences, about 60% seen once. Sequencing was done on patients that had shown CD8+CD57+ cell expansion by flow cytometry. Sequencing input: sorted CD4+, CD8+, or CD8+CD57+ T cells (not recorded which) from PBMCs. The receptors shown here come from a human donor with aplastic anemia.

This clonotype was recorded a few times. The rearrangement joins TRBV7-9 to TRBJ2-7, with 9 bases aligning to TRBD2. CDR3 length equals 15 residues. CDR1 and CDR2 from the germline V gene are SEHNR and FQNEAQ (reference sequence). V shed 5 bases and J 0 bases; nucleotides not matched to a gene: 5. CDR3 sequence reads: CASSHRGRGSYEQYF. CDR3 coding DNA: TGTGCCAGCAGCCACCGCGGGAGGGGCTCCTACGAGCAGTACTTC.

The rearrangement joins TRBV2 to TRBJ1-1; 8 bases are shared with TRBD1. The CDR3 totals 17 residues. Germline V gene lookup returns CDR1 SNHLY and CDR2 FYNNEI. V shed 5 bases, J shed 1 base, and the junction held 12 bases outside the gene matches. CDR3 protein: CASSPTFGQGPNTEAFF. CDR3 nucleotides: TGTGCCAGCAGTCCAACTTTCGGACAGGGCCCGAACACTGAAGCTTTCTTT.

V and J are TRBV7-6 and TRBJ1-2; 9 bases align to TRBD1. CDR1 is SGHVS and CDR2 is FNYEAQ in the germline V gene. V dropped 1 base and J dropped 4; count of bases not matched to a gene: 7. The CDR3 is 16 residues long. CDR3 coding DNA: TGTGCCAGCAGCTTAGAACACCGGGACAGGGCCTATGGCTACACCTTC. As protein: CASSLEHRDRAYGYTF.

The rearrangement joins TRBV7-9 to TRBJ2-3; D might be TRBD2 (5 bases). CDR1 SEHNR and CDR2 FQNEAQ come from the germline V gene (reference sequence). V was trimmed by 0 bases and J by 3 bases, leaving 7 bases between them. CDR3 length: 14 amino acids. The DNA for the CDR3 is TGTGCCAGCAGCTTAGCTTCGGGGACAGATACGCAGTATTTT. It is translated as CASSLASGTDTQYF.

This clonotype was counted at least ten times. The J gene is TRBJ1-1, the V gene TRBV30, with D perhaps matching TRBD1 (5 bases). Trimming pared 3 bases from V and 7 bases from J, leaving 9 bases between. Germline CDR1 and CDR2: GTSNPN and SVGIG (reference sequence). CDR3 length equals 11 residues. The CDR3 nucleotides are TGTGCCTGGAGGGGGACGGGTGAAGCTTTCTTT. Amino acid sequence: CAWRGTGEAFF.

This clonotype appeared once. The chain has TRBV2 and TRBJ2-1; D unclear. Germline lookup yields CDR1 SNHLY and CDR2 FYNNEI. V shed 8 bases and J shed 7 bases, with 9 bases lying between them. CDR3 length: 11 residues. The CDR3 loop reads CASSGVNEQFF. The CDR3 nucleotides are TGTGCCAGCTCGGGCGTAAATGAGCAGTTCTTC.

This clonotype was detected many times. The chain employs TRBV12-3 or TRBV12-4 and TRBJ1-1; 8 nucleotides line up with TRBD1. The ends lost 2 bases at V and 4 bases at J; junction bases unmatched: 6. The CDR3 spans 15 residues. Here the CDR3 reads CASSLTGTGGTEAFF. The CDR3 bases are TGTGCCAGCAGTTTAACGGGGACAGGAGGCACTGAAGCTTTCTTT.

This clonotype was counted once. The chain employs TRBV25-1 and TRBJ2-3; weak D call: TRBD2 (5 bases). The CDR3 runs to 15 residues. Germline V gene data show CDR1 as MGHDK and CDR2 as SYGVNS. V was shortened by 3 bases and J by 3 bases, with 13 bases between the two germline ends. Here the CDR3 DNA reads TGTGCCAGCAGTGACCCGGAGAGGGTAACAGATACGCAGTATTTT. This gives the protein CASSDPERVTDTQYF.

Regarding this clonotype: Since no conserved phenylalanine or tryptophan closes the CDR3, a read error is the likely cause. This rearrangement joins TRBV2 to TRBJ2-7; maybe TRBD2 (5 bases). V gave up 7 bases and J gave up 6 bases, with 19 bases separating them. This CDR3 has 14 amino acids. Per germline, CDR1 SNHLY and CDR2 FYNNEI. The CDR3 DNA reads TGTGCCAGCATTCTGGTTAGCGCTATGGGCGAGCAGTACCTC. Translated: CASILVSAMGEQYL.

This clonotype was counted ten times or more. The V call is TRBV20-1, the J call TRBJ2-7, with no clear D. CDR1 DFQATT and CDR2 SNEGSKA come from the germline V gene (reference sequence). CDR3 length: 14 amino acids. V was trimmed by 3 bases and J by 0 bases, leaving 12 bases between them. The chain's CDR3 is CSASPRTDSYEQYF. The CDR3, as DNA: TGCAGTGCTAGCCCCCGGACGGACTCCTACGAGCAGTACTTC.

Only a few counts were recorded for this clonotype. Since the CDR3 does not end with the conserved phenylalanine or tryptophan, this likely comes from a read error. This chain uses TRBV9 with TRBJ1-6; perhaps TRBD1 as D (5 bases). The CDR3 spans 16 residues. The V end was cut by 1 base, the J end by 5 bases, with 13 bases between. In germline, CDR1 is SGDLS, CDR2 YYNGEE. The CDR3 nucleotides are TGTGCCAGCAGCGTATGTGGGACCCCGGATAATTCACCCCTCCACTCT. Its protein is CASSVCGTPDNSPLHS.

The rearrangement joins TRBV2 to TRBJ2-7; TRBD1 might be the D (5 bases). The CDR3 length is 17 residues. Germline CDR1 reads SNHLY; CDR2 reads FYNNEI. V shed 5 bases and J shed 5 bases, with 25 bases lying between them. The CDR3 protein is CASSLSTPPGYINEQYF. CDR3 in DNA: TGTGCCAGCAGTTTATCCACCCCGCCAGGGTACATCAACGAGCAGTACTTC.

Concerning this clonotype: Compared with germline, one end of the junction differs, possibly owing to a read error. The chain is built from TRBV24-1 and TRBJ2-5, with D hard to call. The CDR3 has 14 residues. Germline assignment: CDR1 KGHDR and CDR2 SFDVKD. The CDR3 reads CATSDISNQETQYF. Written as DNA, the CDR3 is TGTGCCACCAGTGACATATCAAACCAGGAGACCCAGTACTTC.